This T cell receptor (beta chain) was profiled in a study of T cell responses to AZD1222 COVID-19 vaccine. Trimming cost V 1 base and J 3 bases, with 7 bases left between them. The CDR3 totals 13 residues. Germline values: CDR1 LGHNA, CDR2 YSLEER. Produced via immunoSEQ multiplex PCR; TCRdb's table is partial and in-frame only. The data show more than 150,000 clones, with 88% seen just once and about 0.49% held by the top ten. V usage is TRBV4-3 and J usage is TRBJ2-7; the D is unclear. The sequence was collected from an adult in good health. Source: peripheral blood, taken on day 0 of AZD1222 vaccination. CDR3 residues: CASSQANHYEQYF. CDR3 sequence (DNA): TGCGCCAGCAGCCAAGCAAACCACTACGAGCAGTACTTC.